This T cell receptor (beta chain) stems from a study of blood T cell repertoires in COVID-19. Study as a whole: Nucleic acid was either cDNA or gDNA, and it came from T cells, B-cell-depleted T cells, or PBMCs.

Only in-frame clones appear in the TCRdb table, and some are missing; sequencing was by immunoSEQ multiplex PCR. The sample yields roughly 500,000 clones, around 85% seen once. The CDR3 extends over 16 amino acids. Trimming pared 4 bases from V and 1 base from J, leaving 14 bases between. The germline V gene encodes CDR1 LGHDT and CDR2 YNNKEL (reference sequence). The sample consisted of peripheral blood. The chain links TRBV3-1 (or the pseudogene TRBV3-2) to TRBJ1-5, with D possibly being TRBD1 (5 bases). The sequence derives from a human donor in a cohort sampled during active COVID-19. In DNA, the CDR3 is TGTGCCAGCAGCCTATCAGGGTTTGGGAGCAATCAGCCCCAGCATTTT. This translates into CASSLSGFGSNQPQHF.